This TCR beta chain appears in the sequencing data of a study of shared clonotypes between healthy human individuals. About the study: Each donor's CD4 naive and CD4 memory cells filled three plates apiece, CD8 naive two, and CD8 memory one.

The CDR3 runs 15 residues. Germline V gives CDR1 GTSNPN, CDR2 SVGIG (reference sequence). J gave up 0 bases and V 4 bases, and 2 bases lay outside the gene matches. TCRdb's copy holds only in-frame clones and misses some; the assay was immunoSEQ multiplex PCR. This sample has 2 million to 2.5 million clones, with roughly 95% found just once. Study results and limitations: The expectation was that sequencing depth would affect clonotype sharing among donors. Clonotypes not shared had lower generation probabilities than those common to all four donors.

This clone has more than one count but fewer than ten. No antigen is known for it. Sequenced input: naive CD4+ T cells sorted from blood. Subset defined: CD45RA+ positively selected. The TCR was taken from a man between 18 and 29 years old in good health. The V call is TRBV30, the J call TRBJ2-2; 10 bases are a match to TRBD1. CDR3 bases: TGTGCCTGGATAGGACAGGGGGCGAACACCGGGGAGCTGTTTTTT. It translates to CAWIGQGANTGELFF.